This TCR beta chain was profiled in a study of shared clonotypes between healthy human individuals. Germline values: CDR1 SGHRS, CDR2 YFSETQ. CDR3 size: 18 residues. V was clipped by 6 bases and J by 4 bases; unmatched bases: 15. Using immunoSEQ multiplex PCR, the repertoire was profiled, and TCRdb retains in-frame clones only, with some absent. The table has over a million clones, about 75% seen once. This chain links TRBV5-1 with TRBJ2-1; 11 positions match TRBD2. The TCR originated in a man aged 18 to 29 in good health. The sequencing input was memory CD4+ T cells sorted from blood. Sample subset: CD45RA-negative fraction. CDR3 nucleotide sequence: TGCGCCAGCAACCCCAATGAGGTAGCGGGGGGGTTATACAATGAGCAGTTCTTC. Protein: CASNPNEVAGGLYNEQFF.